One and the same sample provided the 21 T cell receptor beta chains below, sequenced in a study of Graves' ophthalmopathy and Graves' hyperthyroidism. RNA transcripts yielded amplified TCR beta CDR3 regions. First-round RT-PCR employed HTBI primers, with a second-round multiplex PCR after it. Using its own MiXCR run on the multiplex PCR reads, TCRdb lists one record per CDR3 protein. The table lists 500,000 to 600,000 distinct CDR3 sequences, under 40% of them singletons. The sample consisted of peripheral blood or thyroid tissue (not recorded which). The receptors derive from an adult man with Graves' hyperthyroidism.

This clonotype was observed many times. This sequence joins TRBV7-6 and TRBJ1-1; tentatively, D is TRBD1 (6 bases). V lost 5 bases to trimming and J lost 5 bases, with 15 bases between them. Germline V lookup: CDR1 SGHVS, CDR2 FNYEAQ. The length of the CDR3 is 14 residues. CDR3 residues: CASSPQGTRTEAFF. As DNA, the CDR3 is TGTGCCAGCAGCCCACAGGGTACGCGGACTGAAGCTTTCTTT.

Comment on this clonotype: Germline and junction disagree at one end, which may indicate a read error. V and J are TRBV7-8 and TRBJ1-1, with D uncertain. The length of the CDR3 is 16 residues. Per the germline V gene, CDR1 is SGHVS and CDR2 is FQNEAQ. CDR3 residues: CASSRVVDKRVTEAFF. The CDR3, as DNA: TGCGCCAGCAGCCGAGTGGTCGATAAGAGGGTCACTGAAGCTTTCTTT.

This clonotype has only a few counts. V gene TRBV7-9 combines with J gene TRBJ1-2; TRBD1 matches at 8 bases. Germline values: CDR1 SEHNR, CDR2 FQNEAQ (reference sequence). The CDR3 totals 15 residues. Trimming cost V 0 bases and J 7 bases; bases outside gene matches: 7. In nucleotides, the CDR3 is TGTGCCAGCAGCTTAGCGACAGGGGCCCTGGGTGGCTACACCTTC. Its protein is CASSLATGALGGYTF.

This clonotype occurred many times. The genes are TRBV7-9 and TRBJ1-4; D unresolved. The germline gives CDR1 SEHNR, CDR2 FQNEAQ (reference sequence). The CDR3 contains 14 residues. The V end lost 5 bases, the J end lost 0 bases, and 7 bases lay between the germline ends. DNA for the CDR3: TGTGCCAGCAGCCAATTAACAACTAATGAAAAACTGTTTTTT. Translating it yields CASSQLTTNEKLFF.

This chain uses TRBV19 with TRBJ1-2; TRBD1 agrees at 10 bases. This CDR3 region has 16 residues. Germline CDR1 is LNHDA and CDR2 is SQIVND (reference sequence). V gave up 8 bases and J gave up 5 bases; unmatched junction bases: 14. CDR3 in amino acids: CASGTIDRGRDYGYTF. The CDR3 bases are TGTGCCAGTGGAACTATCGACAGGGGGCGCGATTATGGCTACACCTTC.

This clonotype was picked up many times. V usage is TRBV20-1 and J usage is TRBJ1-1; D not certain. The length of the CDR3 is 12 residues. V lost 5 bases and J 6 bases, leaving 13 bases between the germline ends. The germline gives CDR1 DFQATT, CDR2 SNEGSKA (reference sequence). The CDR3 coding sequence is TGCAGTGCTTCTGGCAAATCCTCTGAAGCTTTCTTT. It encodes CSASGKSSEAFF.

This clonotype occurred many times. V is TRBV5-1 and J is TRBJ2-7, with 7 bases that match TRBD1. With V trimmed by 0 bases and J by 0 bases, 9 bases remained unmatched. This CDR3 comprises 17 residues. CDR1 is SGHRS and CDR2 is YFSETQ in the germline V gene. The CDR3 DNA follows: TGCGCCAGCAGCTTGGATTACTCGGGACAGAGCTCCTACGAGCAGTACTTC. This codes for CASSLDYSGQSSYEQYF.

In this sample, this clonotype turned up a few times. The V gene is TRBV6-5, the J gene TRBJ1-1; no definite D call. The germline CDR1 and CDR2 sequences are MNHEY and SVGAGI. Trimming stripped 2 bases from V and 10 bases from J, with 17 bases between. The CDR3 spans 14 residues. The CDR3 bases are TGTGCCAGCAGTTACATTGCCCCCCCGCGGGTAGCTTTCTTT. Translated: CASSYIAPPRVAFF.

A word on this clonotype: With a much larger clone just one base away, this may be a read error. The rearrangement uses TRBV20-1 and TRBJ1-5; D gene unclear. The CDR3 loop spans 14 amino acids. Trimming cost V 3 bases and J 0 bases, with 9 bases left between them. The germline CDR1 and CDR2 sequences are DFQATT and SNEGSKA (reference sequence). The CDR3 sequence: CSARTSSSNQPQHF. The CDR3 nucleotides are TGCAGTGCTAGGACAAGTAGTAGCAATCAGCCCCAGCATTTT.

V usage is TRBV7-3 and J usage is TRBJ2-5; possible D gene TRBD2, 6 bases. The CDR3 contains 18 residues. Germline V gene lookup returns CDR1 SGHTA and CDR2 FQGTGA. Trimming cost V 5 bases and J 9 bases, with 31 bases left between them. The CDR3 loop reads CASSPLGRGTGARSAQYF. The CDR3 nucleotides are TGTGCCAGCAGCCCCCTAGGACGGGGGACTGGGGCCCGGTCGGCCCAGTACTTC.

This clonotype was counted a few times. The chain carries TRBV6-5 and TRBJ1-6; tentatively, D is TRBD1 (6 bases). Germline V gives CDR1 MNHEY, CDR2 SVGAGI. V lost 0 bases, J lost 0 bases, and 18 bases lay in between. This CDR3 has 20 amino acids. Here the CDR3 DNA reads TGTGCCAGCAGTTACTCGAGGGGACATGGCTCTAGCTCCTATAATTCACCCCTCCACTTT. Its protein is CASSYSRGHGSSSYNSPLHF.

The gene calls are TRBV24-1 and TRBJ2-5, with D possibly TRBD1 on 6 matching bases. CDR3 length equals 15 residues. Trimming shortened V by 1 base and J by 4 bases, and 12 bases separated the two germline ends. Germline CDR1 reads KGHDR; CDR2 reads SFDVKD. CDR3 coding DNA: TGTGCCACCAGTGATTTCAGGGACATACGAGAGACCCAGTACTTC. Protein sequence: CATSDFRDIRETQYF.

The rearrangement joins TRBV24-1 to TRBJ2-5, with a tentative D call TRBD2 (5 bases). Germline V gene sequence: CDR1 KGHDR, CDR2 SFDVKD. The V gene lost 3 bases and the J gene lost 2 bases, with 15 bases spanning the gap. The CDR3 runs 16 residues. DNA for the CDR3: TGTGCCACCAGTGATCCTCCCCTAGCAGCGCAAGAGACCCAGTACTTC. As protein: CATSDPPLAAQETQYF.

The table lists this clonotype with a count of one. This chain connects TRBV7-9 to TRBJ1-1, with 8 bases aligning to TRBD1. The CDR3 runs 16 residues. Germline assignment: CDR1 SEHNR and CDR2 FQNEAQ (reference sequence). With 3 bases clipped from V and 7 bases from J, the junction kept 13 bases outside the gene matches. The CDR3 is CASSLVPGGADNEAFF. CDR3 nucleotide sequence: TGTGCCAGCAGCTTGGTACCAGGGGGCGCGGATAATGAAGCTTTCTTT.

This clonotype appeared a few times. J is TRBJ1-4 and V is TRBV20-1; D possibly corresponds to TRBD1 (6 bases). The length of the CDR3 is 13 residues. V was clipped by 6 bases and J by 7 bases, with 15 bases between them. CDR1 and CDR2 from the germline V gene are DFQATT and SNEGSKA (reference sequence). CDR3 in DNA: TGCAGTGCCGGCGGCAGGGGAGGTGAAAAACTGTTTTTT. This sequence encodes CSAGGRGGEKLFF.

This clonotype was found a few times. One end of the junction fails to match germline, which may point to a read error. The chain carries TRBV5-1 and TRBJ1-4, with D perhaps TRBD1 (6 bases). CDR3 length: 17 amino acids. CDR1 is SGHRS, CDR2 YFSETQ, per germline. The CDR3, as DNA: TGTGCCAGCAGCTTGGACAGTATTTCGGCCCGGACAGAAAAACTGTTTTTT. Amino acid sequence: CASSLDSISARTEKLFF.

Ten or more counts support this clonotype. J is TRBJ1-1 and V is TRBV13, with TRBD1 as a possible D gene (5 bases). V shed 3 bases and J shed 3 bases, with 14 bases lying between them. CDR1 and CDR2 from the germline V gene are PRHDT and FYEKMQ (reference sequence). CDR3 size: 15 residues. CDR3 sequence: CASSFGAAMDTEAFF. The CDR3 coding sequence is TGTGCCAGCAGCTTCGGGGCAGCAATGGACACTGAAGCTTTCTTT.

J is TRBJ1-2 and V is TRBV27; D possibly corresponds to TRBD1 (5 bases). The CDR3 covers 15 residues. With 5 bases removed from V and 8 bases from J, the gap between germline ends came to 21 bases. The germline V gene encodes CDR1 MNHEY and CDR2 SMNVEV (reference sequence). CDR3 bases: TGTGCCAGCAGTCAAGAACCGGGGGGTTTGTCCGGCTACACCTTC. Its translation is CASSQEPGGLSGYTF.

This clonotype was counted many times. In DNA, the CDR3 is TGCAGTGCTAGAGATAAAGGCAGGTCAACTAATGAAAAACTGTTTTTT. Amino acids: CSARDKGRSTNEKLFF. The J gene is TRBJ1-4, the V gene TRBV20-1; D gene uncertain. Germline V CDR1 and CDR2: DFQATT, SNEGSKA (reference sequence). V lost 0 bases to trimming and J lost 0 bases, with 11 bases between them. This CDR3 is built from 16 residues.

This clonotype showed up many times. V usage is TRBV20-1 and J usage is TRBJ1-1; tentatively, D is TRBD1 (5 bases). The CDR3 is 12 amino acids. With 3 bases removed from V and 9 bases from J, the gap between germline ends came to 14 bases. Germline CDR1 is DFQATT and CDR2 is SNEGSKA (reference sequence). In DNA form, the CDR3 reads TGCAGTGCTAGTCCGGGACGTCAACAAGCTTTCTTT. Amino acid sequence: CSASPGRQQAFF.

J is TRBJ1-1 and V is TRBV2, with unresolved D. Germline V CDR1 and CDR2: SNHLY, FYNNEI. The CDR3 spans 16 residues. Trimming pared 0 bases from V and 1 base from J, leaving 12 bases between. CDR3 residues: CASSEAVQDRNTEAFF. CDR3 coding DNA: TGTGCCAGCAGTGAAGCAGTGCAGGATCGGAACACTGAAGCTTTCTTT.